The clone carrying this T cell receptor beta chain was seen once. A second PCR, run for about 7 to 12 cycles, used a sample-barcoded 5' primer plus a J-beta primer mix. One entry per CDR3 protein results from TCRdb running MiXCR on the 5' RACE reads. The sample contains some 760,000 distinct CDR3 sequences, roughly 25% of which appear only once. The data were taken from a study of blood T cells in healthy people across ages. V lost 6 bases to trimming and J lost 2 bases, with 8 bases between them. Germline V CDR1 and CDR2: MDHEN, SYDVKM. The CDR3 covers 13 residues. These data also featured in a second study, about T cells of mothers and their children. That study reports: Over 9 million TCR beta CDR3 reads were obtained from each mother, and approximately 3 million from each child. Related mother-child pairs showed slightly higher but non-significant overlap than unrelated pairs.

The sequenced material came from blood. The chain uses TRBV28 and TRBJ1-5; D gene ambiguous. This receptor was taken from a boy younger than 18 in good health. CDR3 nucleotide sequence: TGTGCCAGCAGGTATTTGGGCAATCAGCCCCAGCATTTT. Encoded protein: CASRYLGNQPQHF.